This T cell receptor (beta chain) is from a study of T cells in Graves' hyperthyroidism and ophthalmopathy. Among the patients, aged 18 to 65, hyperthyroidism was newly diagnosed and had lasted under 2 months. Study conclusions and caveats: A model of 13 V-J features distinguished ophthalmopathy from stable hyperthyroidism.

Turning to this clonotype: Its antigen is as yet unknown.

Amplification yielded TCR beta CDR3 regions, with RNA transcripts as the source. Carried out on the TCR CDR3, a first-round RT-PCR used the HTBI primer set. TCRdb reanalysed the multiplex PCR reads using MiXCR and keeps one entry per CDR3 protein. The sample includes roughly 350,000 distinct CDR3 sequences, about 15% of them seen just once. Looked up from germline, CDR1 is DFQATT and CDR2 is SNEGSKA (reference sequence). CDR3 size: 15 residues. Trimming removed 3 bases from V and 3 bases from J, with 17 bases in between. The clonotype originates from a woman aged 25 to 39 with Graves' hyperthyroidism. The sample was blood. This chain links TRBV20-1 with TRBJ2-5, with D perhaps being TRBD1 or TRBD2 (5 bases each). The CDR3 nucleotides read TGCAGTGCTAGGTCCTTTAAGGGGAGTAAAGAGACCCAGTACTTC. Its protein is CSARSFKGSKETQYF.